Listed below are T cell receptor beta chains from one sample, sequenced in a study of cytomegalovirus exposure and HLA in healthy donors. Clones were sequenced by immunoSEQ multiplex PCR, and TCRdb holds only the in-frame ones, with some missing. The table records about 160,000 clones, 81% of them present only once. Sequenced sample: PBMCs. The receptors were gathered from a woman aged 45-60 years in good health and CMV-seronegative. The CDR3 runs from the conserved cysteine through the conserved F or W. A D gene is named only where the DNA matches it firmly.

cdr3_length	v_call	d_call	j_call	cdr3_aa
15	TRBV6-1	.	TRBJ1-6	CASRTRQDYNSPLHF
13	TRBV5-4	.	TRBJ1-5	CASSSSPGQPQHF
16	TRBV15	.	.	CATSRGARGFSYEQYF
16	TRBV9	TRBD1	TRBJ1-2	CASSVGGTGGDYGYTF
16	TRBV14	TRBD1	TRBJ2-7	CASSLGTASPRYEQYF
14	TRBV9	.	TRBJ1-1	CASSPLGGNTEAFF
11	TRBV11-3	.	TRBJ1-1	CASSIETEAFF
15	TRBV19	TRBD1	TRBJ2-1	CASSTGTGHYNEQFF
17	TRBV28	.	TRBJ1-1	CASSPVWGGHGYTEAFF
14	TRBV9	TRBD1	TRBJ1-1	CASSRQGAGTEAFF
14	TRBV5-1	.	TRBJ2-5	CASSLATIAETQYF
14	TRBV27	TRBD1	TRBJ2-5	CATKTQTGQETQYF
17	TRBV13	.	TRBJ2-6	CASRLGVRSTGANVLTF
15	TRBV7-2	TRBD2	TRBJ2-1	CASSLAGPSGGREFF